The next 14 T cell receptor beta chains were all read from a single sample in a study of preoperative IRX-2 immunotherapy in early breast cancer. Treatment defined: preoperative locoregional IRX-2 cytokine immunotherapy. The data were produced by immunoSEQ multiplex PCR, yet TCRdb's version contains in-frame clones alone and is incomplete. Altogether 34,000 or so clones are present, roughly 96% being singletons, with the ten largest covering nearly 6.5%. Sampling was performed from a patient treated with IRX-2 immunotherapy. Receptor source: a human donor with breast cancer.

The CDR3 region has the DNA TGTGCCAGCATCGCGGGTGGTTCGGGGTCCTACGAGCAGTACTTC. Translating gives CASIAGGSGSYEQYF. The chain employs TRBV7-9 and TRBJ2-7, with TRBD2 as a possible D gene (5 bases). Germline V gene data show CDR1 as SEHNR and CDR2 as FQNEAQ (reference sequence). Deletions cut 7 bases from V and 1 base from J, with 17 bases between. The CDR3 is 15 amino acids.

This clone was detected only once. The chain employs TRBV11-2 and TRBJ2-2, with D unclear. Trimming stripped 6 bases from V and 6 bases from J, with 11 bases between. The CDR3 totals 13 residues. In germline, CDR1 is SGHAT, CDR2 FQNNGV. CDR3 DNA: TGTGCCAGCAGGTCTGTTCTTCCCGGGGAGCTGTTTTTT. Translating it yields CASRSVLPGELFF.

To note about this clone: At one boundary the junction diverges from the germline segment, which might be a read error. V and J are TRBV19 and TRBJ2-2, with a tentative D call TRBD2 (6 bases). The length of the CDR3 is 12 residues. From germline, CDR1 is LNHDA and CDR2 SQIVND (reference sequence). The CDR3 loop is CGSGLYTGELFF. The CDR3 bases are TGCGGTTCCGGACTATACACCGGGGAGCTGTTTTTT. Drawing the rest from reference TRBV19 and TRBJ2-2, the complete variable domain is DGGITQSPKYLFRKEGQNVTLSCEQNLNHDAMYWYRQDPGQGLRLIYYSQIVNDFQKGDIAEGYSVSREKKESFPLTVTSAQKNPTAFYLCGSGLYTGELFFGEGSRLTVL.

This chain links TRBV7-3 with TRBJ2-7, with D perhaps matching TRBD1 or TRBD2 (6 bases each). CDR1 and CDR2 (germline): SGHTA, FQGTGA. The CDR3 is 15 amino acids. Trimming removed 5 bases at V and 0 bases at J, with 14 bases between. The chain's CDR3 is CASSPRGASSYEQYF. The CDR3 nucleotides are TGTGCCAGCAGCCCGAGGGGGGCTTCCTCCTACGAGCAGTACTTC.

The chain joins TRBV29-1 to TRBJ2-1, with TRBD1 matching 9 bases. V dropped 1 base and J dropped 5; count of bases not matched to a gene: 6. The CDR3 has 15 amino acids. Germline V gives CDR1 SQVTM, CDR2 ANQGSEA. The CDR3 loop is CSVEVEDRGNNEQFF. CDR3 sequence (DNA): TGCAGCGTTGAAGTCGAGGACAGGGGTAACAATGAGCAGTTCTTC.

The genes are TRBV5-1 and TRBJ2-7; D might be TRBD2 (6 bases). The germline gives CDR1 SGHRS, CDR2 YFSETQ. The CDR3 has 14 amino acids. V lost 4 bases and J lost 3, with 14 bases in between. DNA for the CDR3: TGCGCCAGCAGCGGAGGGACCGAGATCTACGAGCAGTACTTC. Translated, it gives CASSGGTEIYEQYF.

In DNA, the CDR3 is TGTGCCAGCAGCGAGAGGGACTATCTCAATACGCAGTATTTT. This translates into CASSERDYLNTQYF. The chain uses TRBV11-3 and TRBJ2-3; 7 bases align to TRBD2. This CDR3 region has 14 residues. Germline lookup yields CDR1 SGHNT and CDR2 YENEEA. V dropped 5 bases and J dropped 7; count of bases not matched to a gene: 9.

This chain's CDR3 is CASSLGTGTGVTDTQYF. CDR3 bases: TGCGCCAGCAGCTTGGGAACGGGGACAGGGGTTACAGATACGCAGTATTTT. V gene TRBV5-1 combines with J gene TRBJ2-3, with 10 positions matching TRBD1. This CDR3 spans 17 amino acids. Germline lookup yields CDR1 SGHRS and CDR2 YFSETQ. V shed 0 bases, J shed 3 bases, and the junction held 7 bases outside the gene matches. Full variable domain (remainder filled in from reference TRBV5-1 and TRBJ2-3): KAGVTQTPRYLIKTRGQQVTLSCSPISGHRSVSWYQQTPGQGLQFLFEYFSETQRNKGNFPGRFSGRQFSNSRSEMNVSTLELGDSALYLCASSLGTGTGVTDTQYFGPGTRLTVL.

CDR3 DNA: TGTGCCTGGATCCCCCGCCCGGGAAGGACTGAAGCTTTCTTT. Translated, it gives CAWIPRPGRTEAFF. The chain uses TRBV30 and TRBJ1-1; D unclear. This CDR3 is 14 amino acids long. Per germline, CDR1 GTSNPN and CDR2 SVGIG (reference sequence). V was pared by 4 bases and J by 5 bases, with 17 bases between.

The rearrangement links TRBV5-1 to TRBJ1-3; D unresolved. V was pared by 0 bases and J by 0 bases, with 7 bases between. Per the germline V gene, CDR1 is SGHRS and CDR2 is YFSETQ. The CDR3 is made up of 15 amino acids. The CDR3 DNA sequence: TGCGCCAGCAGCTTGGTCGCGAGCTCTGGAAACACCATATATTTT. Translating gives CASSLVASSGNTIYF. Full variable domain (missing parts from reference TRBV5-1 and TRBJ1-3): KAGVTQTPRYLIKTRGQQVTLSCSPISGHRSVSWYQQTPGQGLQFLFEYFSETQRNKGNFPGRFSGRQFSNSRSEMNVSTLELGDSALYLCASSLVASSGNTIYFGEGSWLTVV.

The V and J genes are TRBV21-1 and TRBJ1-1; whether TRBD1, the table's D call, matches the DNA was not checked. TRBV21-1 constitutes a pseudogene. CDR3 length: 12 residues. In DNA, the CDR3 is TGTGCCAGCGGTCAGGGGGGAACTGAAGCTTTCTTT. The encoded protein is CASGQGGTEAFF.

The gene calls are TRBV7-9 and TRBJ2-7, with D possibly being TRBD2 (5 bases). The CDR3 loop spans 16 amino acids. Germline V gene lookup returns CDR1 SEHNR and CDR2 FQNEAQ (reference sequence). V was pared by 5 bases and J by 0 bases, with 17 bases between. The CDR3 DNA reads TGTGCCAGCAGCGGGCAGTCCGGGATCAACTCCTACGAGCAGTACTTC. Protein: CASSGQSGINSYEQYF.

The chain recombines TRBV18 with TRBJ2-1; 10 bases are shared with TRBD2. Trimming at V came to 1 base and at J to 4 bases, leaving 7 bases not matched to a gene. Germline assignment: CDR1 KGHSH and CDR2 LQKENI. The CDR3 contains 17 residues. CDR3 coding DNA: TGTGCCAGCTCACCACAACCCCGACTAGCGGGTTACAATGAGCAGTTCTTC. Translated, it gives CASSPQPRLAGYNEQFF. Based on the CDR3 plus reference TRBV18 and TRBJ2-1, the full variable domain is NAGVMQNPRHLVRRRGQEARLRCSPMKGHSHVYWYRQLPEEGLKFMVYLQKENIIDESGMPKERFSAEFPKEGPSILRIQQVVRGDSAAYFCASSPQPRLAGYNEQFFGPGTRLTVL.

The chain has TRBV6-6 and TRBJ1-5; D possibly corresponds to TRBD1 (5 bases). Germline CDR1 is MNHNY and CDR2 is SVGAGI (reference sequence). The CDR3 is made up of 15 amino acids. Trimming cost V 5 bases and J 4 bases, with 15 bases left between them. The CDR3 reads CASSPAGGRNQPQHF. The CDR3 bases are TGTGCCAGCAGTCCCGCCGGGGGGAGAAATCAGCCCCAGCATTTT.